This T cell receptor beta chain is drawn from a study of blood T cell repertoires in COVID-19. Study-wide background: COVID-19 samples collected from the United States, Italy and Spain covered acute and convalescent phases.

Participant age was roughly 18 to 95 years, and participants resided in roughly 25 US areas. The repertoire was sequenced with immunoSEQ multiplex PCR; TCRdb's copy has only in-frame clones and lacks some. This sample yields roughly 130,000 clones, of which about four fifths are seen a single time; approximately 8.4% belongs to the top ten. This CDR3 spans 16 amino acids. Germline-derived CDR1 and CDR2 are MNHEY and SVGEGT. V lost 0 bases to trimming and J lost 2 bases; unmatched junction nucleotides: 3. J is TRBJ2-3 and V is TRBV6-2 or TRBV6-3, with 9 positions matching TRBD1. The clonotype originates from a man in his fifties who had recovered from COVID-19. Sequencing was carried out using PBMCs or T cells enriched from blood (not recorded which). CDR3 loop: CASSYSGTGHTDTQYF. The CDR3 region has the DNA TGTGCCAGCAGTTACTCTGGGACAGGGCACACAGATACGCAGTATTTT.